Presented here are 20 T cell receptor beta chains from one specimen sequenced in a study of persistence of HIV-infected CD4 T cells. Lysates of CMV-infected fibroblasts at 10 ug/mL stimulated these cells. CD4+ T cells upregulating both CD40 ligand and CD69 were sorted as responding cells. Antigens of these TCRs are unknown. The immunoSEQ assay was version 4, run in survey mode. Using immunoSEQ multiplex PCR, the repertoire was profiled, and TCRdb retains in-frame clones only, with some absent. This sample has 6,000 to 8,500 clones, with 75% to 85% found just once. Here the sequenced sample was CD4+ T cells sorted from PBMCs after roughly 20-hour stimulation, taken from a patient who received antiretroviral therapy. The receptors shown here come from an adult woman with HIV who was CMV-seropositive.

The chain couples TRBV7-6 to TRBJ2-5, with D perhaps matching TRBD2 (6 bases). The CDR3 consists of 15 residues. With 5 bases removed from V and 5 bases from J, the gap between germline ends came to 18 bases. CDR1 and CDR2 (germline): SGHVS, FNYEAQ. CDR3: CASSPAGLVSETQYF. For the CDR3, the DNA is TGTGCCAGCAGCCCGGCGGGACTTGTGTCGGAGACCCAGTACTTC. The whole variable domain, filled in from reference TRBV7-6 and TRBJ2-5, reads GAGVSQSPRYKVTKRGQDVALRCDPISGHVSLYWYRQALGQGPEFLTYFNYEAQQDKSGLPNDRFSAERPEGSISTLTIQRTEQRDSAMYRCASSPAGLVSETQYFGPGTRLLVL.

The V call is TRBV3-1 (or the pseudogene TRBV3-2), the J call TRBJ2-5; D is unresolved. The CDR3 consists of 13 residues. Trimming left V 2 bases short and J 7 bases short, with 11 bases between. The germline V gene encodes CDR1 LGHDT and CDR2 YNNKEL (reference sequence). The CDR3 region has the DNA TGTGCCAGCAGCCAAAACAATCTAGGGACCCAGTACTTC. Protein: CASSQNNLGTQYF.

This clone was seen a few times. V is TRBV14 and J is TRBJ1-1; 12 nucleotides match TRBD1. Trimming removed 5 bases from V and 6 bases from J; junction bases left unmatched: 13. Per the germline V gene, CDR1 is SGHDN and CDR2 is FVKESK. This CDR3 is 17 amino acids long. CDR3 DNA sequence: TGTGCCAGCAGCTCCCATGGGACAGGGGGCAAAAGGTCTGAAGCTTTCTTT. Its translation: CASSSHGTGGKRSEAFF.

This clone occurred once. CDR3 sequence (DNA): TGTGCCAGCAGCTTAGACTGGCAGCCCTACGAGCAGTACTTC. Translated: CASSLDWQPYEQYF. The V and J genes are TRBV7-2 and TRBJ2-7, with D uncertain. Germline CDR1 reads SGHTA; CDR2 reads FQGNSA. V was trimmed by 1 base and J by 2 bases, leaving 9 bases between them. The CDR3 contains 14 residues. Full variable domain (outside the CDR3, taken from reference TRBV7-2 and TRBJ2-7): GAGVSQSPSNKVTEKGKDVELRCDPISGHTALYWYRQSLGQGLEFLIYFQGNSAPDKSGLPSDRFSAERTGGSVSTLTIQRTQQEDSAVYLCASSLDWQPYEQYFGPGTRLTVT.

This clone was counted once. V gene TRBV27 combines with J gene TRBJ2-7, with 8 bases fitting TRBD1. The V gene's germline CDR1 is MNHEY and CDR2 SMNVEV (reference sequence). J gave up 2 bases and V 6 bases, and 12 bases lay outside the gene matches. There are 16 residues in the CDR3. The CDR3 DNA sequence: TGTGCCAGCAGATTAGCCCCCGGGACAGGACCCTACGAGCAGTACTTC. This codes for CASRLAPGTGPYEQYF.

The chain employs TRBV2 and TRBJ1-1, with D tentatively TRBD1 (6 bases). From germline, CDR1 is SNHLY and CDR2 FYNNEI. V dropped 7 bases and J dropped 4 bases, with 13 bases sitting between them. This CDR3 has 13 residues. DNA of the CDR3: TGTGCCAGCAACGTCCGAGGGGGCACTGAAGCTTTCTTT. This sequence encodes CASNVRGGTEAFF.

The chain is built from TRBV30 and TRBJ1-2; no clear D gene. This CDR3 contains 13 residues. Trimming removed 4 bases at V and 8 bases at J, with 17 bases between. The germline V gene encodes CDR1 GTSNPN and CDR2 SVGIG (reference sequence). CDR3 protein: CAWIRPPSRGYTF. The CDR3 DNA follows: TGTGCCTGGATCCGCCCTCCATCGAGGGGCTACACCTTC.

The chain employs TRBV7-2 and TRBJ2-5; TRBD2 matches at 12 bases. With V trimmed by 5 bases and J by 5 bases, 6 bases remained unmatched. Germline values: CDR1 SGHTA, CDR2 FQGNSA. The CDR3 extends over 15 amino acids. DNA of the CDR3: TGTGCCAGCAGCAGACTAGCGGGGGACATGGAGACCCAGTACTTC. Translating it yields CASSRLAGDMETQYF.

This chain uses TRBV28 with TRBJ1-5; TRBD1 agrees at 9 bases. The CDR3 runs to 16 residues. V was pared by 6 bases and J by 6 bases, with 12 bases of the junction left unmatched. Per germline, CDR1 MDHEN and CDR2 SYDVKM. The DNA of the CDR3 is TGTGCCAGCAGGATCACGGGGGACAGGGTGTTTCAGCCCCAGCATTTT. Its translation: CASRITGDRVFQPQHF. Supplemented by reference TRBV28 and TRBJ1-5, the full variable domain reads DVKVTQSSRYLVKRTGEKVFLECVQDMDHENMFWYRQDPGLGLRLIYFSYDVKMKEKGDIPEGYSVSREKKERFSLILESASTNQTSMYLCASRITGDRVFQPQHFGDGTRLSIL.

The rearrangement uses TRBV19 and TRBJ2-6; D call uncertain. CDR1 and CDR2 from the germline V gene are LNHDA and SQIVND (reference sequence). CDR3 size: 15 residues. V dropped 6 bases and J dropped 2 bases, with 11 bases sitting between them. This CDR3 reads CASSGWAAGANVLTF. The CDR3 DNA reads TGTGCCAGTAGCGGTTGGGCAGCTGGGGCCAACGTCCTGACTTTC.

The sample holds one count of this clone. This sequence joins TRBV2 and TRBJ1-3; D gene uncertain. This CDR3 has 16 residues. Germline V gene data show CDR1 as SNHLY and CDR2 as FYNNEI. V shed 4 bases and J shed 2 bases, with 15 bases lying between them. This CDR3 reads CASSGRGRGTGNTIYF. DNA of the CDR3: TGTGCCAGCAGTGGGAGAGGGCGGGGAACTGGAAACACCATATATTTT. Variable domain in full (rest from reference TRBV2 and TRBJ1-3): EPEVTQTPSHQVTQMGQEVILRCVPISNHLYFYWYRQILGQKVEFLVSFYNNEISEKSEIFDDQFSVERPDGSNFTLKIRSTKLEDSAMYFCASSGRGRGTGNTIYFGEGSWLTVV.

By share, this clone counts as large. The V gene is TRBV7-2, the J gene TRBJ1-1; TRBD1 aligns across 7 bases. J lost 1 base, V lost 5 bases, and 7 bases had no gene match. The CDR3 sequence is 15 residues long. Germline CDR1 reads SGHTA; CDR2 reads FQGNSA. Here the CDR3 reads CASSTPRQGNTEAFF. The CDR3 DNA is TGTGCCAGCAGCACGCCCCGACAGGGGAACACTGAAGCTTTCTTT.

The chain carries TRBV7-6 and TRBJ1-2; 7 bases map to TRBD1. Germline V CDR1 and CDR2: SGHVS, FNYEAQ. J lost 2 bases, V lost 5 bases, and 11 bases had no gene match. CDR3 length: 16 amino acids. This CDR3 is CASSPPPGQTNYGYTF. The CDR3 DNA is TGTGCCAGCAGCCCCCCCCCGGGACAGACCAACTATGGCTACACCTTC.

This clone occurred a few times. The rearrangement uses TRBV5-1 and TRBJ2-3; 12 bases are shared with TRBD2. Looked up from germline, CDR1 is SGHRS and CDR2 is YFSETQ. The CDR3 runs to 15 residues. V shed 4 bases, J shed 4 bases, and the junction held 4 bases outside the gene matches. CDR3: CASSLAGGGSDTQYF. Here the CDR3 DNA reads TGCGCCAGCAGCCTAGCGGGAGGGGGTTCAGATACGCAGTATTTT. Filled out from reference TRBV5-1 and TRBJ2-3, the complete variable domain reads KAGVTQTPRYLIKTRGQQVTLSCSPISGHRSVSWYQQTPGQGLQFLFEYFSETQRNKGNFPGRFSGRQFSNSRSEMNVSTLELGDSALYLCASSLAGGGSDTQYFGPGTRLTVL.

V and J are TRBV18 and TRBJ2-2; D unresolved. This CDR3 has 15 amino acids. CDR1 KGHSH and CDR2 LQKENI come from the germline V gene. Trimming shortened V by 4 bases and J by 5 bases, and 14 bases separated the two germline ends. The CDR3 sequence: CASSQARTLTGELFF. In nucleotides, the CDR3 is TGTGCCAGCTCACAGGCCAGAACACTGACCGGGGAGCTGTTTTTT.

This clone was detected only once. V and J are TRBV28 and TRBJ2-7; 15 positions agree with TRBD2. The CDR3 sequence is 18 residues long. Germline loops: CDR1 MDHEN, CDR2 SYDVKM. V was pared by 8 bases and J by 0 bases, with 11 bases of the junction left unmatched. The CDR3 loop reads CASSLQGLAGGSSYEQYF. DNA for the CDR3: TGTGCCAGCTCCCTTCAGGGACTAGCGGGAGGCTCCTCCTACGAGCAGTACTTC. Complete variable domain (other parts from reference TRBV28 and TRBJ2-7): DVKVTQSSRYLVKRTGEKVFLECVQDMDHENMFWYRQDPGLGLRLIYFSYDVKMKEKGDIPEGYSVSREKKERFSLILESASTNQTSMYLCASSLQGLAGGSSYEQYFGPGTRLTVT.

The chain couples TRBV29-1 to TRBJ2-1; unclear D gene. The CDR3 extends over 12 amino acids. Trimming shortened V by 7 bases and J by 0 bases, and 7 bases separated the two germline ends. Germline V lookup: CDR1 SQVTM, CDR2 ANQGSEA. As DNA, the CDR3 is TGCAGCGGTCGTAGCTCCTACAATGAGCAGTTCTTC. Its protein product is CSGRSSYNEQFF.

The rearrangement joins TRBV29-1 to TRBJ1-5; 9 bases are shared with TRBD1. V lost 4 bases and J lost 0; bases outside the gene matches: 4. From germline, CDR1 is SQVTM and CDR2 ANQGSEA. CDR3 length: 15 residues. CDR3 region: CSVAGTGNSNQPQHF. CDR3 DNA: TGCAGCGTTGCCGGGACAGGGAATAGCAATCAGCCCCAGCATTTT.

The V and J genes are TRBV5-1 and TRBJ2-7, with 12 bases fitting TRBD1. Germline lookup yields CDR1 SGHRS and CDR2 YFSETQ. The CDR3 is 15 amino acids. With 0 bases clipped from V and 6 bases from J, the junction kept 4 bases outside the gene matches. CDR3 protein: CASSLAGTGGVEQYF. The CDR3 DNA sequence: TGCGCCAGCAGCTTGGCCGGGACAGGGGGCGTCGAGCAGTACTTC.

The chain links TRBV7-3 to TRBJ2-6, with 9 bases lining up with TRBD2. The junction had 10 bases not matched to a gene; V was cut back by 4 bases and J by 3 bases. The germline gives CDR1 SGHTA, CDR2 FQGTGA. This CDR3 has 18 amino acids. This CDR3 reads CASSSAGGYLVGANVLTF. The CDR3 region has the DNA TGTGCCAGCAGCTCAGCGGGGGGATACCTGGTTGGGGCCAACGTCCTGACTTTC.